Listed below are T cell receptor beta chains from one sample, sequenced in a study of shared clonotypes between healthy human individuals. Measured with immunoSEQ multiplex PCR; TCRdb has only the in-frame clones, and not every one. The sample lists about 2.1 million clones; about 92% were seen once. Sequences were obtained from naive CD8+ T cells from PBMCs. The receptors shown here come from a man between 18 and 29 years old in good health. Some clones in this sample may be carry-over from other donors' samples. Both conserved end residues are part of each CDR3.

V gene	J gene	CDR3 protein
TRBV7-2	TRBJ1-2	CASSLVIGELSYTF
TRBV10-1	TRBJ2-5	CASSASGRETQYF
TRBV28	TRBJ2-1	CASMSGNEQFF
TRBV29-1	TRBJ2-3	CSVDDGGALADTQYF
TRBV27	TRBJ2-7	CASSSLLGQSYEQYF
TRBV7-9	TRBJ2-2	CASSPSGNTGELFF
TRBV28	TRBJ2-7	CASTLAGGPSEQYF
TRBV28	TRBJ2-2	CASRFQGSTGELFF
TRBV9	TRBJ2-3	CASRQGSSWTDTQYF
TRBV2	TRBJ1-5	CASRSTGDKNQPQHF
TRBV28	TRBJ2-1	CASSADAIGEFF
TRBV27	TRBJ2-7	CASSPTSGLGYEQYF
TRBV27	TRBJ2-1	CASSLGTSYNEQFF
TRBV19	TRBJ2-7	CASSIDSTGVGQYF
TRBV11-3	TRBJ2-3	CASSFTLAGDTDTQYF
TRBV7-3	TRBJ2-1	CASSLGGGSYNEQFF